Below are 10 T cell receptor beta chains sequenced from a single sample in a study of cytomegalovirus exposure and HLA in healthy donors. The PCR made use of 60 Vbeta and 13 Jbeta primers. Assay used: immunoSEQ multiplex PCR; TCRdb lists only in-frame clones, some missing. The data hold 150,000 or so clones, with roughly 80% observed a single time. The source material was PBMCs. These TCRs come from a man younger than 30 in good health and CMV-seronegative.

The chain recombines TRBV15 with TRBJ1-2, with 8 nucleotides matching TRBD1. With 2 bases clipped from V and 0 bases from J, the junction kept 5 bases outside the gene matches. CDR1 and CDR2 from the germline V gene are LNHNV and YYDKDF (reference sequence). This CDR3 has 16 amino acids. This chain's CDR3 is CATSRPGTGPNYGYTF. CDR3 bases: TGTGCCACCAGCAGACCGGGGACAGGACCTAACTATGGCTACACCTTC.

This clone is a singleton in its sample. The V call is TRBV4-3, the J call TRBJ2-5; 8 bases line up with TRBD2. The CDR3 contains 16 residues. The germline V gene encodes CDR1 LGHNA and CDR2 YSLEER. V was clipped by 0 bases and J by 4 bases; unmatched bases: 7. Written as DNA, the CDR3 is TGCGCCAGCAGCCAAGACAGCGGGAGAGGGGCAGAGACCCAGTACTTC. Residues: CASSQDSGRGAETQYF.

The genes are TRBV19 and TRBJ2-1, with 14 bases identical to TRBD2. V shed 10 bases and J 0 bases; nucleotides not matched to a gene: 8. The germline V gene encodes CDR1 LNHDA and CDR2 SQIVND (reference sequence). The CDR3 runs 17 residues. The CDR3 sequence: CAIPGTSGGPSYNEQFF. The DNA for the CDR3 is TGTGCCATTCCCGGGACTAGCGGGGGCCCCTCCTACAATGAGCAGTTCTTC.

CDR3 in DNA: TGTGCCAGCAGTTTGGGGACTAGCGGGAGGGAACAGAAAAACAATGAGCAGTTCTTC. This encodes CASSLGTSGREQKNNEQFF. The chain employs TRBV28 and TRBJ2-1; 16 bases map to TRBD2. The CDR3 length is 19 residues. Per the germline V gene, CDR1 is MDHEN and CDR2 is SYDVKM. V lost 3 bases, J lost 5 bases, and 10 bases stayed unmatched.

The CDR3 spells CASSLGRRTKAFF. The CDR3 nucleotides are TGTGCCAGCAGTTTGGGTCGGCGGACAAAAGCTTTCTTT. The J gene is TRBJ1-1, the V gene TRBV28, with a tentative D call TRBD1 (5 bases). Trimming removed 3 bases from V and 9 bases from J, with 14 bases in between. The CDR3 spans 13 residues. Germline V gene sequence: CDR1 MDHEN, CDR2 SYDVKM.

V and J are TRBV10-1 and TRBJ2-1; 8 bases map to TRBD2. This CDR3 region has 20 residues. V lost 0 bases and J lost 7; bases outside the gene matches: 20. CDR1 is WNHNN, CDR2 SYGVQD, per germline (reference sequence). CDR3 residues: CASSESMTSAFSTLQNEQFF. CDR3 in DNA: TGCGCCAGCAGTGAGTCTATGACTAGCGCGTTTTCGACCTTACAAAATGAGCAGTTCTTC.

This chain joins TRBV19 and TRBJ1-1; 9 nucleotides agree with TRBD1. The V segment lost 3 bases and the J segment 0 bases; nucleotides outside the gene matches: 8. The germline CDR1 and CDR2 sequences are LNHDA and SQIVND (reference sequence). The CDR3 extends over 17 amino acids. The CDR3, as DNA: TGTGCCAGTAGTATGCCGGGACAGGGCAACATGAACACTGAAGCTTTCTTT. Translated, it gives CASSMPGQGNMNTEAFF. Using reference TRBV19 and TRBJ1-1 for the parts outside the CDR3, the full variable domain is DGGITQSPKYLFRKEGQNVTLSCEQNLNHDAMYWYRQDPGQGLRLIYYSQIVNDFQKGDIAEGYSVSREKKESFPLTVTSAQKNPTAFYLCASSMPGQGNMNTEAFFGQGTRLTVV.

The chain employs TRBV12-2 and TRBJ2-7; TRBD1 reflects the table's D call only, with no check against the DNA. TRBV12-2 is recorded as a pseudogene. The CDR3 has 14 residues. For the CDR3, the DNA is TGTGCAAGTCGCTTAGGACAGTCCGACTACGAGCAGTACTTC. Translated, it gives CASRLGQSDYEQYF.

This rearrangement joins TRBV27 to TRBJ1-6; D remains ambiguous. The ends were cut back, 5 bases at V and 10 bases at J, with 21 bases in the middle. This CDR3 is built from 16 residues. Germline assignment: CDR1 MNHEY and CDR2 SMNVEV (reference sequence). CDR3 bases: TGTGCCAGCAGTCCGCACGTGGGAGGGTTGGTGTCACCCCTCCACTTT. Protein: CASSPHVGGLVSPLHF.

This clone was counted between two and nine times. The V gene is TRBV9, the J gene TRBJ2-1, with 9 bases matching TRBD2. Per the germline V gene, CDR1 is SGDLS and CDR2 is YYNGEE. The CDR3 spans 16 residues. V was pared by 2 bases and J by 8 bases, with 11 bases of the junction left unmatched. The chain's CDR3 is CASSVATGTSIDEQFF. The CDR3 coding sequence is TGTGCCAGCAGCGTTGCGACCGGGACTAGCATCGATGAGCAGTTCTTC.